The 18 T cell receptor beta chains presented below share a single source sample, sequenced in a study of blood T cell repertoires in COVID-19 (dated by TCRdb to the early 2020s). Library construction relied on the immunoSEQ multiplex PCR assay. TCRdb mirrors the immuneACCESS table, restricted to in-frame sequences. Some clones are absent from its copies; in checked studies, under half trace to an unresolved V gene, and the reason for the others is unknown. The sample table lists roughly 260,000 clones, 90% to 95% of them with a count of one. More than 1% of the sample is held by the ten biggest clonotypes. Sequencing input: PBMCs or T cells enriched from blood (not recorded which). Receptors originate from a human donor in a cohort exposed to, infected with or recovered from COVID-19 (not recorded which). The donor label of this sample is uncertain.

The V and J genes are TRBV27 and TRBJ2-7; TRBD1 matches 8 bases. In germline, CDR1 is MNHEY, CDR2 SMNVEV (reference sequence). The J segment lost 0 bases and the V segment lost 4 bases, leaving 2 bases of the junction unmatched. There are 14 residues in the CDR3. The CDR3 bases are TGTGCCAGCAGTTATCAGGGGGCCTCCTACGAGCAGTACTTC. Its translation: CASSYQGASYEQYF.

The J gene is TRBJ1-3, the V gene TRBV5-1; D is undetermined. The CDR3 covers 17 residues. The V gene's germline CDR1 is SGHRS and CDR2 YFSETQ. V was pared by 1 base and J by 2 bases, with 16 bases between. In DNA, the CDR3 is TGCGCCAGCAGCTTGATCGGTCAGTCAGGTGCTGGAAACACCATATATTTT. As protein: CASSLIGQSGAGNTIYF.

The chain employs TRBV5-4 and TRBJ2-3; 8 nucleotides match TRBD2. The junction had 5 bases not matched to a gene; V was cut back by 1 base and J by 4 bases. The CDR3 loop spans 15 amino acids. CDR1 and CDR2 (germline): SGHNT, YYREEE (reference sequence). CDR3 amino acids: CASSLNRGGPDTQYF. The DNA for the CDR3 is TGTGCCAGCAGCTTGAACCGCGGGGGGCCAGATACGCAGTATTTT.

The chain recombines TRBV10-3 with TRBJ1-6; maybe TRBD1 (5 bases). CDR1 and CDR2 (germline): ENHRY, SYGVKD. Trimming removed 1 base at V and 5 bases at J, with 12 bases between. The CDR3 loop spans 16 amino acids. Here the CDR3 reads CAISELGEGHNSPLHF. In DNA, the CDR3 is TGTGCCATCAGTGAGTTAGGGGAGGGACATAATTCACCCCTCCACTTT.

This chain joins TRBV3-1 (or the pseudogene TRBV3-2) and TRBJ2-1, with no clear D. V was pared by 3 bases and J by 5 bases, with 2 bases between. There are 11 residues in the CDR3. Germline V gives CDR1 LGHDT, CDR2 YNNKEL (reference sequence). DNA of the CDR3: TGTGCCAGCAGCCACAACAATGAGCAGTTCTTC. Its translation is CASSHNNEQFF.

The chain couples TRBV11-2 to TRBJ2-1; 7 bases fit TRBD2. The ends lost 3 bases at V and 1 base at J; junction bases unmatched: 6. Germline-derived CDR1 and CDR2 are SGHAT and FQNNGV. This CDR3 has 16 residues. The CDR3, as DNA: TGTGCCAGCAGCTTGGGGCGGGGGTTATCCTACAATGAGCAGTTCTTC. Translation: CASSLGRGLSYNEQFF.

The rearrangement joins TRBV19 to TRBJ2-4, with TRBD2 matching 14 bases. Germline CDR1 LNHDA, CDR2 SQIVND (reference sequence). The CDR3 has 15 amino acids. Losses at the gene ends were 5 bases for V and 8 bases for J; bases not matched to a gene: 5. The DNA of the CDR3 is TGTGCCAGTAGTCCGGGACTAGCGGGGGCAGACATTCAGTACTTC. Its protein is CASSPGLAGADIQYF.

The rearrangement joins TRBV19 to TRBJ1-2, with a possible D match to TRBD1 (5 bases). This CDR3 has 18 amino acids. V lost 0 bases, J lost 4 bases, and 21 bases lay in between. Germline-derived CDR1 and CDR2 are LNHDA and SQIVND (reference sequence). CDR3 region: CASSIDKGFGIRGYGYTF. The CDR3, as DNA: TGTGCCAGTAGTATAGATAAGGGGTTCGGAATACGCGGCTATGGCTACACCTTC.

V is TRBV18 and J is TRBJ2-7; 7 nucleotides align to TRBD1. This CDR3 contains 15 residues. CDR1 is KGHSH, CDR2 LQKENI, per germline. The V segment lost 6 bases and the J segment 4 bases; nucleotides outside the gene matches: 12. The CDR3 reads CASSQRTGLGYEQYF. CDR3 bases: TGTGCCAGCTCCCAAAGGACAGGACTCGGGTACGAGCAGTACTTC.

This chain connects TRBV7-9 to TRBJ1-2; 8 bases fit TRBD1. V lost 1 base, J lost 6 bases, and 4 bases stayed unmatched. In germline, CDR1 is SEHNR, CDR2 FQNEAQ (reference sequence). The CDR3 is 14 amino acids. The CDR3 bases are TGTGCCAGCAGCTTAGGTCAGGGGGCAGATGGCTACACCTTC. This gives the protein CASSLGQGADGYTF.

The table lists this clone with a few counts. The rearrangement joins TRBV3-1 (or the pseudogene TRBV3-2) to TRBJ1-1; D may be TRBD1 (5 bases). The CDR3 consists of 12 residues. Germline-derived CDR1 and CDR2 are LGHDT and YNNKEL (reference sequence). V lost 3 bases, J lost 6 bases, and 8 bases lay in between. The CDR3 reads CASSHGGAEAFF. DNA for the CDR3: TGTGCCAGCAGCCATGGGGGGGCTGAAGCTTTCTTT.

The chain uses TRBV4-2 and TRBJ2-1, with D tentatively TRBD2 (6 bases). Trimming shortened V by 0 bases and J by 5 bases, and 17 bases separated the two germline ends. Per the germline V gene, CDR1 is LGHNA and CDR2 is YNFKEQ. This CDR3 spans 17 amino acids. The chain's CDR3 is CASSQESRGKLNNEQFF. The CDR3 coding sequence is TGTGCCAGCAGCCAAGAGTCACGGGGGAAATTAAACAATGAGCAGTTCTTC.

The chain combines TRBV19 with TRBJ1-2; 9 bases fit TRBD1. V was clipped by 9 bases and J by 8 bases; unmatched bases: 4. CDR1 and CDR2 from the germline V gene are LNHDA and SQIVND (reference sequence). The CDR3 length is 11 residues. CDR3 nucleotide sequence: TGTGCCAGCGGACAGGGGAACGGCTACACCTTC. It translates to CASGQGNGYTF.

The chain uses TRBV18 and TRBJ2-1; 12 nucleotides agree with TRBD2. The J segment lost 7 bases and the V segment lost 4 bases, leaving 2 bases of the junction unmatched. The CDR3 sequence is 14 residues long. Per the germline V gene, CDR1 is KGHSH and CDR2 is LQKENI. CDR3 sequence reads: CASSRLAGENEQFF. The CDR3 coding sequence is TGTGCCAGCTCACGACTAGCGGGGGAAAATGAGCAGTTCTTC.

This clone was picked up one time. The V call is TRBV11-2, the J call TRBJ2-2, with unresolved D. Trimming cost V 1 base and J 6 bases, with 18 bases left between them. Looked up from germline, CDR1 is SGHAT and CDR2 is FQNNGV. The CDR3 sequence is 17 residues long. The CDR3 sequence: CASSLGVFSWSPGELFF. The DNA for the CDR3 is TGTGCCAGCAGCTTAGGAGTGTTTTCTTGGTCCCCCGGGGAGCTGTTTTTT.

The chain links TRBV15 to TRBJ1-6; D is perhaps TRBD1 (6 bases). V lost 5 bases to trimming and J lost 6 bases, with 8 bases between them. The CDR3 sequence is 13 residues long. In germline, CDR1 is LNHNV, CDR2 YYDKDF (reference sequence). The CDR3 bases are TGTGCCACCAGCGGACAGCTTAATTCACCCCTCCACTTT. Its protein product is CATSGQLNSPLHF.

There are a few counts of this clone. The V and J genes are TRBV25-1 and TRBJ2-3; tentative D call: TRBD1 (5 bases). With 1 base removed from V and 2 bases from J, the gap between germline ends came to 13 bases. The CDR3 totals 16 residues. Germline V gene sequence: CDR1 MGHDK, CDR2 SYGVNS. This CDR3 is CASSELRKGDTDTQYF. Here the CDR3 DNA reads TGTGCCAGCAGTGAATTGAGAAAAGGGGACACAGATACGCAGTATTTT.

This rearrangement joins TRBV6-5 to TRBJ1-1; tentative D call: TRBD1 (5 bases). The CDR3 spans 13 residues. V was clipped by 10 bases and J by 5 bases, with 17 bases between them. From germline, CDR1 is MNHEY and CDR2 SVGAGI. DNA for the CDR3: TGTGCCACCCTTAGCGGGACTTTGACTGAAGCTTTCTTT. Translated: CATLSGTLTEAFF.